This passage covers 11 T cell receptor beta chains from one sample sequenced in a study of blood T cell repertoires in COVID-19. TCRdb's copy holds only in-frame clones and misses some; the assay was immunoSEQ multiplex PCR. The sample shows fewer than 250,000 clones, 80% to 90% of them seen only once. Input material: peripheral blood. These receptors were obtained from a man aged 25-45 years with acute or convalescent COVID-19.

The chain links TRBV9 to TRBJ2-7, with 8 bases lining up with TRBD1. The CDR3 is 15 amino acids. Germline loops: CDR1 SGDLS, CDR2 YYNGEE. Germline trimming cut 0 bases from V and 5 bases from J; bases unmatched to any gene: 7. The CDR3 nucleotides are TGTGCCAGCAGCGTAGAAGGACAGGGCCAAGACGAGCAGTACTTC. Its translation: CASSVEGQGQDEQYF.

V usage is TRBV6-1 and J usage is TRBJ1-1; D call uncertain. Germline CDR1 and CDR2: MNHNS and SASEGT. The CDR3 extends over 13 amino acids. V was pared by 11 bases and J by 4 bases, with 17 bases between. The CDR3 coding sequence is TGTGCCGCAGGACGGGGAGAAGGCACTGAAGCTTTCTTT. This encodes CAAGRGEGTEAFF.

V usage is TRBV11-2 and J usage is TRBJ1-2; 7 bases are a match to TRBD1. The V segment lost 0 bases and the J segment 5 bases; nucleotides outside the gene matches: 6. The germline gives CDR1 SGHAT, CDR2 FQNNGV. CDR3 size: 15 residues. The CDR3: CASSLEEGARYGYTF. CDR3 nucleotides: TGTGCCAGCAGCTTAGAGGAGGGGGCGAGGTATGGCTACACCTTC.

The CDR3 coding sequence is TGTGCCAGCAGCTTAGGGGGGGTAACTAATGAAAAACTGTTTTTT. This sequence encodes CASSLGGVTNEKLFF. The chain has TRBV7-8 and TRBJ1-4; tentative D call: TRBD1 (5 bases). V was cut by 1 base and J by 1 base, with 7 bases left in between. CDR3 length: 15 residues. CDR1 and CDR2 from the germline V gene are SGHVS and FQNEAQ.

The chain has TRBV7-9 and TRBJ1-5; perhaps TRBD1 as D (5 bases). CDR3 length equals 14 residues. Germline CDR1 reads SEHNR; CDR2 reads FQNEAQ (reference sequence). Trimming took 3 bases from V and 7 from J, leaving 13 bases between them. The CDR3 here is CASSLGQGGQPQHF. In DNA, the CDR3 is TGTGCCAGCAGCTTGGGGCAGGGTGGGCAGCCCCAGCATTTT.

The rearrangement uses TRBV11-2 and TRBJ2-1; D may be TRBD2 (5 bases). V lost 3 bases, J lost 0 bases, and 12 bases lay in between. Germline V gives CDR1 SGHAT, CDR2 FQNNGV. This CDR3 region has 16 residues. CDR3 in amino acids: CASSLRADLSYNEQFF. The DNA for the CDR3 is TGTGCCAGCAGCTTGCGAGCGGACCTCTCCTACAATGAGCAGTTCTTC. Full variable domain (rest looked up from reference TRBV11-2 and TRBJ2-1): EAGVAQSPRYKIIEKRQSVAFWCNPISGHATLYWYQQILGQGPKLLIQFQNNGVVDDSQLPKDRFSAERLKGVDSTLKIQPAKLEDSAVYLCASSLRADLSYNEQFFGPGTRLTVL.

The rearrangement uses TRBV28 and TRBJ1-4; maybe TRBD1 (6 bases). The V and J ends lost 7 bases and 3 bases respectively, with 15 bases between them. CDR1 MDHEN and CDR2 SYDVKM come from the germline V gene. The CDR3 is 15 amino acids. The CDR3 coding sequence is TGTGCCAGCATCACAAGACAGGTCTCTAATGAAAAACTGTTTTTT. Translation: CASITRQVSNEKLFF.

The chain joins TRBV3-1 (or the pseudogene TRBV3-2) to TRBJ2-1; 7 positions agree with TRBD2. Germline CDR1 LGHDT, CDR2 YNNKEL (reference sequence). This CDR3 comprises 14 residues. Trimming took 1 base from V and 7 from J; bases not matched to a gene: 4. CDR3 amino acids: CASSQGLAYNEQFF. CDR3 bases: TGTGCCAGCAGCCAAGGACTAGCATATAATGAGCAGTTCTTC.

The chain carries TRBV19 and TRBJ1-3; D remains ambiguous. Germline V gene lookup returns CDR1 LNHDA and CDR2 SQIVND (reference sequence). V was shortened by 6 bases and J by 4 bases, with 10 bases between the two germline ends. The CDR3 totals 13 residues. CDR3 DNA: TGTGCCAGTAGCCCCATCCCCGGAAACACCATATATTTT. It codes for CASSPIPGNTIYF.

This clone was seen once. The chain links TRBV19 to TRBJ1-2; no clear D. CDR3 size: 15 residues. Germline CDR1 is LNHDA and CDR2 is SQIVND (reference sequence). Trimming took 6 bases from V and 8 from J, leaving 22 bases between them. Written as DNA, the CDR3 is TGTGCCAGTAGCTACGCGACCCACCGGGAACGAGGCTACACCTTC. Protein sequence: CASSYATHRERGYTF.

The chain couples TRBV5-5 to TRBJ2-2; TRBD1 is a possible D gene (5 bases). V lost 0 bases and J lost 4, with 7 bases in between. This CDR3 comprises 14 residues. Per the germline V gene, CDR1 is SGHKS and CDR2 is YYEKEE (reference sequence). The CDR3 nucleotides are TGTGCCAGCAGCTTGGCAGGGTCCACCGGGGAGCTGTTTTTT. Its translation: CASSLAGSTGELFF. The full variable domain, rest sourced from reference TRBV5-5 and TRBJ2-2, is DAGVTQSPTHLIKTRGQQVTLRCSPISGHKSVSWYQQVLGQGPQFIFQYYEKEERGRGNFPDRFSARQFPNYSSELNVNALLLGDSALYLCASSLAGSTGELFFGEGSRLTVL.